Each of the 22 T cell receptor beta chains below was sequenced from the same sample in a study of STAT5B mutations in CD4+ large granular lymphocyte leukemia. Some clones are missing from TCRdb's copy, which holds only in-frame ones; the method was immunoSEQ multiplex PCR. The sample contains 30,000 to 40,000 clones, 85% of which appear only once. Sequencing input: CD4+ T cells from blood buffy coats. The receptor set was obtained from a human donor in good health.

The V and J genes are TRBV5-5 and TRBJ2-5, with 10 nucleotides matching TRBD1. Germline CDR1 reads SGHKS; CDR2 reads YYEKEE (reference sequence). The CDR3 has 16 amino acids. The trim removed 3 bases at V and 5 bases at J, leaving 10 bases unmatched. In DNA, the CDR3 is TGTGCCAGCAGCTCCTTACCCGGACAGGGGGGGGAGACCCAGTACTTC. As protein: CASSSLPGQGGETQYF.

This clone was seen more than once but under ten times. Other DNA sequences in this sample translate to the same CDR3. V is TRBV9 and J is TRBJ1-1; 8 bases agree with TRBD1. Germline V lookup: CDR1 SGDLS, CDR2 YYNGEE. The CDR3 has 14 residues. V lost 1 base to trimming and J lost 4 bases; unmatched junction nucleotides: 3. CDR3 region: CASSVQGAATEAFF. In nucleotides, the CDR3 is TGTGCCAGCAGCGTACAGGGGGCGGCCACTGAAGCTTTCTTT.

This clone was detected only a few times. The CDR3 is CASSYTSGEVHEQYF. The CDR3, as DNA: TGTGCCAGCAGTTACACTAGCGGGGAGGTCCACGAGCAGTACTTC. V usage is TRBV6-5 and J usage is TRBJ2-7; 10 bases are shared with TRBD2. This CDR3 is built from 15 residues. V was pared by 2 bases and J by 5 bases, with 6 bases of the junction left unmatched. Germline V CDR1 and CDR2: MNHEY, SVGAGI.

The J gene is TRBJ2-7, the V gene TRBV6-1, with a weak D call TRBD1 (5 bases). The CDR3 contains 14 residues. Trimming took 6 bases from V and 0 from J, leaving 12 bases between them. Germline CDR1 reads MNHNS; CDR2 reads SASEGT. CDR3 amino acids: CASRPDSLSYEQYF. The CDR3 coding sequence is TGTGCCAGCAGGCCAGACAGCCTCTCCTACGAGCAGTACTTC.

This chain links TRBV5-1 with TRBJ2-1; 11 bases match TRBD2. Germline trimming cut 10 bases from V and 5 bases from J; bases unmatched to any gene: 8. This CDR3 region has 14 residues. Germline loops: CDR1 SGHRS, CDR2 YFSETQ. The CDR3 protein is CASRLAGGNNEQFF. Written as DNA, the CDR3 is TGCGCCTCCCGGCTAGCGGGGGGAAACAATGAGCAGTTCTTC.

This chain links TRBV10-2 with TRBJ2-5, with D unresolved. CDR1 is WSHSY, CDR2 SAAADI, per germline. Trimming stripped 5 bases from V and 5 bases from J, with 12 bases between. The CDR3 consists of 13 residues. For the CDR3, the DNA is TGCGCCAGCAGTCTCCTTGGAGCTGAGACCCAGTACTTC. This encodes CASSLLGAETQYF.

The rearrangement joins TRBV2 to TRBJ2-5; perhaps D is TRBD1 or TRBD2 (5 bases each). The V and J ends lost 4 bases and 3 bases respectively, with 9 bases between them. Looked up from germline, CDR1 is SNHLY and CDR2 is FYNNEI. The CDR3 has 13 amino acids. The CDR3 is CASSVGGEETQYF. CDR3 nucleotide sequence: TGTGCCAGCAGTGTTGGGGGAGAAGAGACCCAGTACTTC.

The rearrangement links TRBV6-6 to TRBJ2-5; 10 bases are a match to TRBD2. Germline-derived CDR1 and CDR2 are MNHNY and SVGAGI (reference sequence). The CDR3 consists of 16 residues. V was clipped by 6 bases and J by 4 bases; unmatched bases: 11. The chain's CDR3 is CASSRTSGRGGETQYF. Here the CDR3 DNA reads TGTGCCAGCAGCAGGACTAGCGGTCGGGGAGGAGAGACCCAGTACTTC.

J is TRBJ1-5 and V is TRBV30; D perhaps matches TRBD1 (5 bases). The CDR3 is 15 amino acids. V dropped 2 bases and J dropped 6 bases, with 17 bases sitting between them. Germline CDR1 and CDR2: GTSNPN and SVGIG (reference sequence). CDR3 sequence (DNA): TGTGCCTGGAGTCTGGGGGTAGACATCGGTCAGCCCCAGCATTTT. Translating it yields CAWSLGVDIGQPQHF.

V and J are TRBV5-1 and TRBJ2-2, with 11 bases fitting TRBD2. The V gene end was trimmed by 6 bases and the J gene end by 3 bases; junction bases not matched to a gene: 7. The CDR3 covers 16 residues. Germline-derived CDR1 and CDR2 are SGHRS and YFSETQ. Here the CDR3 reads CASIDSGRADTGELFF. CDR3 in DNA: TGCGCCAGCATAGATAGCGGGAGGGCTGACACCGGGGAGCTGTTTTTT.

The chain couples TRBV9 to TRBJ2-7; 10 bases align to TRBD1. The CDR3 spans 14 residues. From germline, CDR1 is SGDLS and CDR2 YYNGEE. The V and J ends lost 2 bases and 4 bases, in that order; junction bases with no gene match: 3. CDR3 amino acids: CASSVRGQGYEQYF. CDR3 DNA sequence: TGTGCCAGCAGCGTCCGGGGACAGGGGTACGAGCAGTACTTC.

The CDR3 region has the DNA TGTGCCTGGAGTGCCAGTCCCATCCTCTATGGCTACACCTTC. Translating it yields CAWSASPILYGYTF. The chain couples TRBV30 to TRBJ1-2; the D is unclear. Trimming shortened V by 1 base and J by 4 bases, and 13 bases separated the two germline ends. Germline values: CDR1 GTSNPN, CDR2 SVGIG (reference sequence). The length of the CDR3 is 14 residues. Supplemented by reference TRBV30 and TRBJ1-2, the full variable domain reads SQTIHQWPATLVQPVGSPLSLECTVEGTSNPNLYWYRQAAGRGLQLLFYSVGIGQISSEVPQNLSASRPQDRQFILSSKKLLLSDSGFYLCAWSASPILYGYTFGSGTRLTVV.

The chain is built from TRBV18 and TRBJ1-1; 7 bases align to TRBD1. This CDR3 spans 15 amino acids. Germline CDR1 reads KGHSH; CDR2 reads LQKENI. With 3 bases clipped from V and 1 base from J, the junction kept 5 bases outside the gene matches. Here the CDR3 reads CASSPPAGGNTEAFF. DNA for the CDR3: TGTGCCAGCTCACCCCCCGCAGGGGGGAACACTGAAGCTTTCTTT.

The V and J genes are TRBV28 and TRBJ2-3, with 10 bases matching TRBD2. The CDR3 has 16 residues. V trimming: 2 bases; J trimming: 0 bases; junction bases outside the gene matches: 2. The germline V gene encodes CDR1 MDHEN and CDR2 SYDVKM. CDR3 sequence (DNA): TGTGCCAGCAGTTTACTAGCGGGGGTTAGCACAGATACGCAGTATTTT. Translating it yields CASSLLAGVSTDTQYF. Looking up the rest from reference TRBV28 and TRBJ2-3 gives the full variable domain: DVKVTQSSRYLVKRTGEKVFLECVQDMDHENMFWYRQDPGLGLRLIYFSYDVKMKEKGDIPEGYSVSREKKERFSLILESASTNQTSMYLCASSLLAGVSTDTQYFGPGTRLTVL.

V gene TRBV6-5 combines with J gene TRBJ2-3, with D maybe TRBD2 (5 bases). With 6 bases removed from V and 5 bases from J, the gap between germline ends came to 9 bases. Germline CDR1 is MNHEY and CDR2 is SVGAGI. CDR3 length: 12 amino acids. CDR3 nucleotide sequence: TGTGCCAGCAGCTTTGGAGGAGATACGCAGTATTTT. Its protein product is CASSFGGDTQYF.

The chain recombines TRBV6-1 with TRBJ2-4, with D uncertain. V gave up 0 bases and J gave up 5 bases, with 11 bases separating them. Germline CDR1 reads MNHNS; CDR2 reads SASEGT. This CDR3 has 15 amino acids. CDR3 sequence: CASSEAFRIENIQYF. CDR3 coding DNA: TGTGCCAGCAGTGAAGCGTTCAGGATAGAAAACATTCAGTACTTC.

V and J are TRBV9 and TRBJ1-5; perhaps TRBD1 as D (6 bases). The germline gives CDR1 SGDLS, CDR2 YYNGEE. V lost 5 bases to trimming and J lost 4 bases, with 13 bases between them. The CDR3 is 14 amino acids. The CDR3 coding sequence is TGTGCCAGCAGTTCCGAAGACAGGAATCAGCCCCAGCATTTT. Its protein product is CASSSEDRNQPQHF.

This chain uses TRBV13 with TRBJ2-3; D possibly corresponds to TRBD2 (6 bases). The germline V gene has CDR1 PRHDT and CDR2 FYEKMQ (reference sequence). The CDR3 runs 16 residues. The V end was cut by 5 bases, the J end by 2 bases, with 17 bases between. CDR3 nucleotides: TGTGCCAGCAGCGGAAGAGGAGGGGCTGTCACAGATACGCAGTATTTT. It is translated as CASSGRGGAVTDTQYF.

This clone was counted only a few times. The chain recombines TRBV7-9 with TRBJ2-7, with TRBD2 identical over 8 bases. The V and J ends lost 3 bases and 2 bases, in that order; junction bases with no gene match: 3. Germline assignment: CDR1 SEHNR and CDR2 FQNEAQ (reference sequence). CDR3 length: 14 amino acids. CDR3 DNA: TGTGCCAGCAGCTTCGGACTAGCACCCTACGAGCAGTACTTC. It encodes CASSFGLAPYEQYF.

The chain is built from TRBV15 and TRBJ1-3; 8 bases map to TRBD1. The trim removed 0 bases at V and 4 bases at J, leaving 2 bases unmatched. This CDR3 is 15 amino acids long. Germline CDR1 reads LNHNV; CDR2 reads YYDKDF (reference sequence). The CDR3 loop is CATSRDRGPGNTIYF. The CDR3, as DNA: TGTGCCACCAGCAGAGACAGGGGGCCAGGAAACACCATATATTTT.

The chain has TRBV5-1 and TRBJ2-3; D is possibly TRBD1 (5 bases). The germline V gene has CDR1 SGHRS and CDR2 YFSETQ. There are 12 residues in the CDR3. The germline V and J ends were trimmed by 4 bases and 5 bases, with 8 bases remaining between them. The CDR3 sequence: CASSQGQDTQYF. CDR3 bases: TGCGCCAGCAGCCAGGGCCAAGATACGCAGTATTTT. The variable domain in full, completed from reference TRBV5-1 and TRBJ2-3, reads KAGVTQTPRYLIKTRGQQVTLSCSPISGHRSVSWYQQTPGQGLQFLFEYFSETQRNKGNFPGRFSGRQFSNSRSEMNVSTLELGDSALYLCASSQGQDTQYFGPGTRLTVL.

V and J are TRBV5-4 and TRBJ1-2; 10 bases match TRBD1. Trimming at V came to 2 bases and at J to 6 bases, leaving 13 bases not matched to a gene. CDR3 length: 17 amino acids. Germline-derived CDR1 and CDR2 are SGHNT and YYREEE (reference sequence). The CDR3 nucleotides are TGTGCCAGCAGCTTACCACCCGGACAGGGGGATATCGATGGCTACACCTTC. Its translation is CASSLPPGQGDIDGYTF.